This passage covers 22 T cell receptor beta chains from one sample sequenced in a study of blood T cell repertoires in COVID-19. Using immunoSEQ multiplex PCR, the repertoire was profiled, and TCRdb retains in-frame clones only, with some absent. The sample records about 240,000 clones, roughly nine tenths being singletons. Input material: peripheral blood. The receptors were sampled from a man aged 60 to 69 who had recovered from COVID-19.

This rearrangement joins TRBV13 to TRBJ2-3; 8 nucleotides match TRBD2. The CDR3 consists of 15 residues. Germline V lookup: CDR1 PRHDT, CDR2 FYEKMQ (reference sequence). Unmatched junction bases numbered 2, after V lost 3 bases and J lost 0 bases. The CDR3 region has the DNA TGTGCCAGCAGCTTTACGGGGGGGAGCACAGATACGCAGTATTTT. It translates to CASSFTGGSTDTQYF.

This chain uses TRBV27 with TRBJ1-6, with 7 bases fitting TRBD1. There are 13 residues in the CDR3. CDR1 is MNHEY and CDR2 is SMNVEV in the germline V gene (reference sequence). Trimming took 6 bases from V and 6 from J; bases not matched to a gene: 2. This CDR3 reads CASRTGANSPLHF. The CDR3 DNA is TGTGCCAGCAGAACAGGGGCTAATTCACCCCTCCACTTT.

This clone was counted once. V and J are TRBV19 and TRBJ1-2; TRBD1 is a possible D gene (5 bases). The CDR3 has 16 residues. Germline CDR1 LNHDA, CDR2 SQIVND (reference sequence). Trimming shortened V by 10 bases and J by 0 bases, and 21 bases separated the two germline ends. The CDR3: CATERTRGDTNYGYTF. The DNA for the CDR3 is TGTGCCACTGAACGAACTCGGGGGGATACTAACTATGGCTACACCTTC.

The chain couples TRBV5-1 to TRBJ2-2, with D possibly matching TRBD2 (5 bases). This CDR3 is built from 14 residues. From germline, CDR1 is SGHRS and CDR2 YFSETQ. Trimming shortened V by 0 bases and J by 4 bases, and 7 bases separated the two germline ends. The CDR3 loop is CASSLGGGTGELFF. The CDR3 nucleotides are TGCGCCAGCAGCTTGGGAGGAGGCACCGGGGAGCTGTTTTTT.

The J gene is TRBJ1-2, the V gene TRBV19, with unresolved D. This CDR3 has 11 residues. V was shortened by 0 bases and J by 8 bases, with 4 bases between the two germline ends. CDR1 is LNHDA and CDR2 is SQIVND in the germline V gene (reference sequence). CDR3 DNA sequence: TGTGCCAGTAGTATAGATCGGGGCTACACCTTC. Translated: CASSIDRGYTF.

This clone was seen a handful of times. V and J are TRBV5-1 and TRBJ1-6; D ambiguous. This CDR3 is 17 amino acids long. The germline V and J ends were trimmed by 1 base and 4 bases, with 15 bases remaining between them. Looked up from germline, CDR1 is SGHRS and CDR2 is YFSETQ. The CDR3 loop reads CASSLSQLPSYNSPLHF. CDR3 in DNA: TGCGCCAGCAGCTTGTCACAGCTCCCTTCGTATAATTCACCCCTCCACTTT. Combining the CDR3 with reference TRBV5-1 and TRBJ1-6 gives the whole variable domain KAGVTQTPRYLIKTRGQQVTLSCSPISGHRSVSWYQQTPGQGLQFLFEYFSETQRNKGNFPGRFSGRQFSNSRSEMNVSTLELGDSALYLCASSLSQLPSYNSPLHFGNGTRLTVT.

This clone showed up just once. J is TRBJ1-2 and V is TRBV11-2; D not resolved. Germline assignment: CDR1 SGHAT and CDR2 FQNNGV. This CDR3 spans 13 amino acids. Deletions cut 5 bases from V and 4 bases from J, with 11 bases between. The CDR3 here is CASSAVRAYGYTF. CDR3 in DNA: TGTGCCAGCAGCGCCGTGCGGGCCTATGGCTACACCTTC.

The rearrangement uses TRBV4-2 and TRBJ1-3, with D possibly matching TRBD1 (6 bases). Germline loops: CDR1 LGHNA, CDR2 YNFKEQ. This CDR3 is built from 15 residues. Trimming shortened V by 0 bases and J by 4 bases, and 10 bases separated the two germline ends. CDR3 bases: TGTGCCAGCAGCCAAGATCCAGGGGCCGGAAACACCATATATTTT. Translation gives CASSQDPGAGNTIYF.

This sequence joins TRBV5-8 and TRBJ2-2, with 9 bases identical to TRBD2. This CDR3 contains 16 residues. The trim removed 6 bases at V and 7 bases at J, leaving 13 bases unmatched. CDR1 and CDR2 (germline): SGHTS, YDEGEE. The chain's CDR3 is CASNTGTSFFSGELFF. In DNA, the CDR3 is TGTGCCAGCAACACCGGGACTAGCTTTTTCAGCGGGGAGCTGTTTTTT.

The V call is TRBV18, the J call TRBJ2-5; D is possibly TRBD1 (6 bases). V was cut by 6 bases and J by 0 bases, with 14 bases left in between. Germline CDR1 and CDR2: KGHSH and LQKENI. The CDR3 runs 15 residues. The CDR3, as DNA: TGTGCCAGCTCCCTCGGACAGACGTACCAAGAGACCCAGTACTTC. Encoded protein: CASSLGQTYQETQYF.

The chain joins TRBV24-1 to TRBJ2-3, with 10 bases matching TRBD1. The V gene's germline CDR1 is KGHDR and CDR2 SFDVKD. V was pared by 7 bases and J by 1 base, with 4 bases of the junction left unmatched. This CDR3 region has 15 residues. The CDR3 sequence: CATRGTGVGTDTQYF. The CDR3 DNA reads as TGTGCCACCAGGGGGACAGGGGTCGGCACAGATACGCAGTATTTT.

This clone was counted once. The J gene is TRBJ2-7, the V gene TRBV3-1 (or the pseudogene TRBV3-2), with D maybe TRBD2 (5 bases). The CDR3 has 13 amino acids. Deletions cut 6 bases from V and 1 base from J, with 10 bases between. Germline V CDR1 and CDR2: LGHDT, YNNKEL (reference sequence). The chain's CDR3 is CASSPSGSYEQYV. The CDR3 DNA is TGTGCCAGCAGTCCGAGCGGATCCTACGAGCAGTACGTC.

The chain combines TRBV2 with TRBJ2-7; TRBD1 matches at 7 bases. Germline V gene sequence: CDR1 SNHLY, CDR2 FYNNEI. The trim removed 7 bases at V and 3 bases at J, leaving 12 bases unmatched. CDR3 length: 15 residues. The CDR3 sequence is CASNRQGGRGYEQYF. The CDR3 DNA reads TGTGCCAGCAACCGCCAAGGGGGCCGCGGCTACGAGCAGTACTTC.

The genes are TRBV5-1 and TRBJ2-4; D gene uncertain. V lost 2 bases, J lost 3 bases, and 9 bases lay in between. This CDR3 has 14 amino acids. Germline V gives CDR1 SGHRS, CDR2 YFSETQ. This CDR3 reads CASSFSGGKNIQYF. CDR3 coding DNA: TGCGCCAGCAGCTTCTCCGGTGGCAAAAACATTCAGTACTTC.

V is TRBV9 and J is TRBJ2-3; 8 nucleotides match TRBD2. Germline values: CDR1 SGDLS, CDR2 YYNGEE. The CDR3 covers 15 residues. Trimming at V came to 0 bases and at J to 4 bases, leaving 4 bases not matched to a gene. Here the CDR3 DNA reads TGTGCCAGCAGCGTAGCGGCGGGGGGCCCAGATACGCAGTATTTT. Protein sequence: CASSVAAGGPDTQYF. The whole variable domain, remainder taken from reference TRBV9 and TRBJ2-3, is DSGVTQTPKHLITATGQRVTLRCSPRSGDLSVYWYQQSLDQGLQFLIQYYNGEERAKGNILERFSAQQFPDLHSELNLSSLELGDSALYFCASSVAAGGPDTQYFGPGTRLTVL.

The chain uses TRBV15 and TRBJ2-5, with 7 nucleotides matching TRBD1. V was clipped by 4 bases and J by 2 bases; unmatched bases: 7. Looked up from germline, CDR1 is LNHNV and CDR2 is YYDKDF (reference sequence). CDR3 size: 15 residues. CDR3 bases: TGTGCCACCAGCAAACTCTCGACAGGGCAAGAGACCCAGTACTTC. It specifies CATSKLSTGQETQYF.

The J gene is TRBJ1-1, the V gene TRBV14, with 7 nucleotides matching TRBD1. V was pared by 0 bases and J by 1 base, with 8 bases of the junction left unmatched. CDR1 is SGHDN and CDR2 is FVKESK in the germline V gene. This CDR3 is built from 17 residues. The CDR3 region has the DNA TGTGCCAGCAGCCAAGATCGGACGGGACAGTGGAACACTGAAGCTTTCTTT. Its translation is CASSQDRTGQWNTEAFF.

The chain has TRBV3-1 (or the pseudogene TRBV3-2) and TRBJ2-3; the match to TRBD1 covers 7 bases. This CDR3 is 15 amino acids long. Germline CDR1 and CDR2: LGHDT and YNNKEL (reference sequence). The ends lost 1 base at V and 7 bases at J; junction bases unmatched: 8. The CDR3: CASSQATDRSYTQYF. The CDR3 coding sequence is TGTGCCAGCAGCCAAGCCACGGACAGGTCGTATACGCAGTATTTT.

The chain links TRBV5-8 to TRBJ1-2, with D possibly TRBD1 on 5 matching bases. The CDR3 is 13 amino acids. CDR1 SGHTS and CDR2 YDEGEE come from the germline V gene. V lost 2 bases, J lost 2 bases, and 7 bases lay in between. The chain's CDR3 is CASSLRQNYGYTF. As DNA, the CDR3 is TGTGCCAGCAGCTTAAGACAGAACTATGGCTACACCTTC.

The rearrangement uses TRBV5-1 and TRBJ1-2, with TRBD1 as a possible D gene (6 bases). Germline CDR1 is SGHRS and CDR2 is YFSETQ. With 0 bases removed from V and 6 bases from J, the gap between germline ends came to 9 bases. CDR3 length: 13 residues. CDR3 in amino acids: CASSLDGQNGYTF. The CDR3 DNA reads TGCGCCAGCAGCTTGGACGGACAGAATGGCTACACCTTC.

The chain couples TRBV12-5 to TRBJ1-1, with TRBD1 matching 7 bases. Per germline, CDR1 LGHNT and CDR2 FRNRAP. The CDR3 extends over 13 amino acids. J gave up 3 bases and V 7 bases, and 5 bases lay outside the gene matches. Here the CDR3 reads CASVTDRDTEAFF. The CDR3 region has the DNA TGTGCTAGTGTCACAGACAGGGACACTGAAGCTTTCTTT.

The rearrangement uses TRBV19 and TRBJ1-2, with 8 bases fitting TRBD1. The CDR3 is 15 residues long. From germline, CDR1 is LNHDA and CDR2 SQIVND (reference sequence). V trimming: 7 bases; J trimming: 4 bases; junction bases outside the gene matches: 11. CDR3 in amino acids: CASKGQEGGSYGYTF. CDR3 DNA: TGTGCCAGTAAGGGACAGGAGGGAGGTTCCTATGGCTACACCTTC.